A single sample is the source of the 28 T cell receptor beta chains below, sequenced in a study of blood T cell repertoires in COVID-19. Repertoires were generated with immunoSEQ multiplex PCR, while TCRdb's copy carries only in-frame clones and drops some. The table records 70,000 or so clones, 87% of them present only once. Material for sequencing was peripheral blood. The receptors shown here come from a woman of 80 years or more with active or convalescent COVID-19.

The chain joins TRBV5-8 to TRBJ1-1; no clear D gene. Trimming took off 0 bases at V and 0 bases at J, with 15 bases between the two ends. Germline CDR1 reads SGHTS; CDR2 reads YDEGEE. The CDR3 consists of 17 residues. DNA of the CDR3: TGTGCCAGCAGCTTGGGTGCGGATAGAAACATGAACACTGAAGCTTTCTTT. Translation: CASSLGADRNMNTEAFF. The entire variable domain, with the rest obtained from reference TRBV5-8 and TRBJ1-1, is as follows: EAGVTQSPTHLIKTRGQQATLRCSPISGHTSVYWYQQALGLGLQFLLWYDEGEERNRGNFPPRFSGRQFPNYSSELNVNALELEDSALYLCASSLGADRNMNTEAFFGQGTRLTVV.

The V call is TRBV5-5, the J call TRBJ2-5; 9 positions match TRBD1. Trimming cost V 0 bases and J 2 bases; bases outside gene matches: 2. This CDR3 is 15 amino acids long. From germline, CDR1 is SGHKS and CDR2 YYEKEE (reference sequence). CDR3 sequence: CASSLDGQGQETQYF. CDR3 bases: TGTGCCAGCAGCTTGGATGGACAGGGGCAAGAGACCCAGTACTTC. The variable domain in full, completed from reference TRBV5-5 and TRBJ2-5, reads DAGVTQSPTHLIKTRGQQVTLRCSPISGHKSVSWYQQVLGQGPQFIFQYYEKEERGRGNFPDRFSARQFPNYSSELNVNALLLGDSALYLCASSLDGQGQETQYFGPGTRLLVL.

The chain is built from TRBV7-2 and TRBJ2-3, with 13 bases that match TRBD2. J gave up 5 bases and V 4 bases, and 6 bases lay outside the gene matches. Germline V CDR1 and CDR2: SGHTA, FQGNSA. The length of the CDR3 is 16 residues. The CDR3: CASSSRLAGGLDTQYF. The CDR3 DNA follows: TGTGCCAGCAGCTCCCGACTAGCGGGGGGACTAGATACGCAGTATTTT.

V gene TRBV3-1 (or the pseudogene TRBV3-2) combines with J gene TRBJ2-2, with a possible D match to TRBD1 (5 bases). Germline-derived CDR1 and CDR2 are LGHDT and YNNKEL (reference sequence). The V end was cut by 3 bases, the J end by 6 bases, with 11 bases between. This CDR3 has 14 residues. CDR3 sequence: CASSQGRSPGELFF. DNA for the CDR3: TGTGCCAGCAGCCAGGGGCGAAGTCCCGGGGAGCTGTTTTTT.

The chain is built from TRBV18 and TRBJ1-1, with D perhaps matching TRBD1 (5 bases). Between the trimmed V and J ends, which lost 6 bases and 1 base, there was a span of 12 bases. CDR1 and CDR2 from the germline V gene are KGHSH and LQKENI. There are 14 residues in the CDR3. The CDR3 spells CASSLGVSNTEAFF. The CDR3 DNA follows: TGTGCCAGCTCTTTAGGGGTTTCGAACACTGAAGCTTTCTTT.

V gene TRBV9 combines with J gene TRBJ2-3; possible D gene TRBD2, 6 bases. Per the germline V gene, CDR1 is SGDLS and CDR2 is YYNGEE. The ends were cut back, 7 bases at V and 0 bases at J, with 18 bases in the middle. This CDR3 contains 16 residues. CDR3 sequence: CASAAGFGGSTDTQYF. In nucleotides, the CDR3 is TGTGCCAGCGCTGCCGGTTTTGGGGGGAGCACAGATACGCAGTATTTT.

The chain combines TRBV28 with TRBJ1-6; the match to TRBD1 covers 7 bases. V lost 5 bases to trimming and J lost 5 bases; unmatched junction nucleotides: 6. Germline lookup yields CDR1 MDHEN and CDR2 SYDVKM. The CDR3 is 15 amino acids. CDR3 nucleotide sequence: TGTGCCAGCAGTCGATCCGGGACAGATAATTCACCCCTCCACTTT. As protein: CASSRSGTDNSPLHF.

Here the CDR3 DNA reads TGTGCCGGATCTGGGGAGACTGGGGAGCTGTTTTTT. It codes for CAGSGETGELFF. The chain uses TRBV19 and TRBJ2-2; D might be TRBD2 (5 bases). This CDR3 region has 12 residues. Trimming pared 11 bases from V and 8 bases from J, leaving 15 bases between. CDR1 is LNHDA and CDR2 is SQIVND in the germline V gene (reference sequence).

This chain joins TRBV3-1 (or the pseudogene TRBV3-2) and TRBJ1-6; TRBD1 agrees at 7 bases. Germline V gives CDR1 LGHDT, CDR2 YNNKEL (reference sequence). The CDR3 extends over 18 amino acids. The ends lost 3 bases at V and 1 base at J; junction bases unmatched: 9. CDR3 region: CASSQVDREVSYNSPLHF. The CDR3 nucleotides read TGTGCCAGCAGCCAGGTCGACAGGGAAGTATCCTATAATTCACCCCTCCACTTT.

The CDR3 DNA follows: TGTGCCTCTCTTCGGGGCTATGGCTACACCTTC. As protein: CASLRGYGYTF. The rearrangement uses TRBV12-3 or TRBV12-4 and TRBJ1-2; no reliable D call. V lost 11 bases and J 4 bases, leaving 11 bases between the germline ends. CDR3 size: 11 residues.

This chain links TRBV7-2 with TRBJ2-5; 9 positions match TRBD2. The J segment lost 5 bases and the V segment lost 8 bases, leaving 15 bases of the junction unmatched. Germline V gene lookup returns CDR1 SGHTA and CDR2 FQGNSA. The CDR3 covers 16 residues. This chain's CDR3 is CASASTHSGGGETQYF. The CDR3 DNA reads TGTGCCAGCGCCTCCACCCATAGCGGGGGAGGGGAGACCCAGTACTTC.

The J gene is TRBJ1-2, the V gene TRBV6-6; 7 positions agree with TRBD1. J lost 6 bases, V lost 10 bases, and 17 bases had no gene match. This CDR3 contains 15 residues. Germline V gene sequence: CDR1 MNHNY, CDR2 SVGAGI (reference sequence). The CDR3 loop is CATHRVGQKEDGYTF. The CDR3 nucleotides are TGTGCCACCCATCGTGTGGGACAGAAGGAGGATGGCTACACCTTC.

The chain is built from TRBV7-6 and TRBJ1-1; tentatively, D is TRBD1 (6 bases). With 5 bases removed from V and 6 bases from J, the gap between germline ends came to 31 bases. The germline CDR1 and CDR2 sequences are SGHVS and FNYEAQ. The CDR3 has 19 amino acids. As DNA, the CDR3 is TGTGCCAGCAGCCCTTGGGAGGGGGGACCCACCTCTAAGAGACCTGAAGCTTTCTTT. Its protein is CASSPWEGGPTSKRPEAFF.

The rearrangement joins TRBV3-1 (or the pseudogene TRBV3-2) to TRBJ2-1, with 8 positions matching TRBD2. The J segment lost 0 bases and the V segment lost 1 base, leaving 14 bases of the junction unmatched. This CDR3 region has 20 residues. Germline values: CDR1 LGHDT, CDR2 YNNKEL (reference sequence). CDR3 nucleotides: TGTGCCAGCAGCCAAGGAGCGGGAGATAACGGAAGGGGCTCCTACAATGAGCAGTTCTTC. It encodes CASSQGAGDNGRGSYNEQFF.

CDR3 in amino acids: CASSESRATEAFF. The CDR3 coding sequence is TGTGCCAGCAGCGAATCCAGGGCAACTGAAGCTTTCTTT. V gene TRBV3-1 (or the pseudogene TRBV3-2) combines with J gene TRBJ1-1, with D tentatively TRBD1 (5 bases). From germline, CDR1 is LGHDT and CDR2 YNNKEL (reference sequence). This CDR3 spans 13 amino acids. Trimming left V 5 bases short and J 5 bases short, with 12 bases between.

The chain couples TRBV19 to TRBJ1-4; D is uncertain. V lost 9 bases and J 0 bases, leaving 8 bases between the germline ends. Germline V CDR1 and CDR2: LNHDA, SQIVND (reference sequence). The CDR3 covers 13 residues. The CDR3 loop reads CASRLATNEKLFF. DNA for the CDR3: TGTGCCAGCCGACTTGCAACTAATGAAAAACTGTTTTTT. The full variable domain, with the rest looked up from reference TRBV19 and TRBJ1-4, is DGGITQSPKYLFRKEGQNVTLSCEQNLNHDAMYWYRQDPGQGLRLIYYSQIVNDFQKGDIAEGYSVSREKKESFPLTVTSAQKNPTAFYLCASRLATNEKLFFGSGTQLSVL.

This clone has a single count. This chain links TRBV12-3 or TRBV12-4 with TRBJ1-2; TRBD1 matches at 9 bases. With V trimmed by 8 bases and J by 6 bases, 4 bases remained unmatched. The CDR3 loop spans 12 amino acids. DNA for the CDR3: TGTGCCAGCGGAAACAGGGGGCATGGCTACACCTTC. Translated: CASGNRGHGYTF.

The J gene is TRBJ2-1, the V gene TRBV7-2; D is unclear. In germline, CDR1 is SGHTA, CDR2 FQGNSA. The CDR3 length is 14 residues. V was pared by 2 bases and J by 4 bases, with 9 bases between. The CDR3 is CASSLTVVYNEQFF. DNA of the CDR3: TGTGCCAGCAGCTTAACAGTAGTTTACAATGAGCAGTTCTTC. The whole variable domain, remainder taken from reference TRBV7-2 and TRBJ2-1, is GAGVSQSPSNKVTEKGKDVELRCDPISGHTALYWYRQSLGQGLEFLIYFQGNSAPDKSGLPSDRFSAERTGGSVSTLTIQRTQQEDSAVYLCASSLTVVYNEQFFGPGTRLTVL.

This chain uses TRBV12-3 or TRBV12-4 with TRBJ2-1; D is undetermined. The length of the CDR3 is 11 residues. The V end was cut by 6 bases, the J end by 9 bases, with 9 bases between. In DNA, the CDR3 is TGTGCCAGCAGCCCCGCAGGTGAGCAGTTCTTC. Protein product: CASSPAGEQFF.

The gene calls are TRBV11-3 and TRBJ2-1; 9 nucleotides match TRBD2. This CDR3 spans 17 amino acids. Germline values: CDR1 SGHNT, CDR2 YENEEA. V trimming: 5 bases; J trimming: 5 bases; junction bases outside the gene matches: 13. The CDR3 spells CASSPGGAGGANNEQFF. The CDR3 nucleotides read TGTGCCAGCAGCCCCGGTGGGGCGGGGGGGGCAAACAATGAGCAGTTCTTC.

This sequence joins TRBV7-2 and TRBJ1-1; D remains ambiguous. V was trimmed by 0 bases and J by 6 bases, leaving 14 bases between them. Germline V gene data show CDR1 as SGHTA and CDR2 as FQGNSA. The CDR3 runs to 15 residues. The CDR3 nucleotides are TGTGCCAGCAGCTTAGCTCCGGGAAGTGTGTCTGAAGCTTTCTTT. This gives the protein CASSLAPGSVSEAFF.

The sample holds one count of this clone. The J gene is TRBJ1-1, the V gene TRBV30; D possibly corresponds to TRBD1 (6 bases). CDR1 is GTSNPN, CDR2 SVGIG, per germline (reference sequence). CDR3 length: 16 residues. V was shortened by 4 bases and J by 4 bases, with 22 bases between the two germline ends. CDR3 sequence: CAWTGQTFVVGTEAFF. CDR3 DNA: TGTGCCTGGACAGGACAGACCTTTGTGGTAGGCACTGAAGCTTTCTTT. The entire variable domain, with the rest obtained from reference TRBV30 and TRBJ1-1, is as follows: SQTIHQWPATLVQPVGSPLSLECTVEGTSNPNLYWYRQAAGRGLQLLFYSVGIGQISSEVPQNLSASRPQDRQFILSSKKLLLSDSGFYLCAWTGQTFVVGTEAFFGQGTRLTVV.

This clone came up once. The chain joins TRBV6-5 to TRBJ2-2; no clear D gene. Trimming left V 4 bases short and J 1 base short, with 4 bases between. Germline V lookup: CDR1 MNHEY, CDR2 SVGAGI. CDR3 length: 13 amino acids. The DNA of the CDR3 is TGTGCCAGCAGTTTTCGGAACACCGGGGAGCTGTTTTTT. This codes for CASSFRNTGELFF.

The chain couples TRBV29-1 to TRBJ2-7; 10 bases map to TRBD2. The ends lost 7 bases at V and 4 bases at J; junction bases unmatched: 13. This CDR3 is 15 amino acids long. Germline V CDR1 and CDR2: SQVTM, ANQGSEA. The CDR3 DNA reads TGCAGCGCCCTTGGGCTAGCGGGGGCGTTATACGAGCAGTACTTC. Translating gives CSALGLAGALYEQYF.

The V call is TRBV24-1, the J call TRBJ2-5; TRBD1 aligns across 7 bases. This CDR3 comprises 14 residues. Germline-derived CDR1 and CDR2 are KGHDR and SFDVKD. J lost 3 bases, V lost 4 bases, and 4 bases had no gene match. CDR3 DNA: TGTGCCACCAGTGACCACGGGACAGAAGAGACCCAGTACTTC. Protein: CATSDHGTEETQYF.

The chain uses TRBV27 and TRBJ1-1; a weak D match, TRBD1 (6 bases). Trimming shortened V by 0 bases and J by 3 bases, and 17 bases separated the two germline ends. This CDR3 region has 17 residues. Germline V gene lookup returns CDR1 MNHEY and CDR2 SMNVEV (reference sequence). CDR3 in amino acids: CASSLSRQVGRHTEAFF. The CDR3 DNA follows: TGTGCCAGCAGTTTATCGCGACAGGTCGGGCGGCACACTGAAGCTTTCTTT.

V gene TRBV7-8 combines with J gene TRBJ1-5; 8 bases line up with TRBD1. The length of the CDR3 is 15 residues. In germline, CDR1 is SGHVS, CDR2 FQNEAQ. Trimming at V came to 5 bases and at J to 4 bases, leaving 7 bases not matched to a gene. The CDR3 DNA follows: TGTGCCAGCAGCCCCCCGGGACAGGCGAATCAGCCCCAGCATTTT. Translating it yields CASSPPGQANQPQHF.

The chain uses TRBV9 and TRBJ1-2, with 8 bases matching TRBD1. Per the germline V gene, CDR1 is SGDLS and CDR2 is YYNGEE. This CDR3 has 15 residues. The ends lost 2 bases at V and 8 bases at J; junction bases unmatched: 11. CDR3 nucleotides: TGTGCCAGCAGCGTTGAATTCGACAGGGGTGGGGGCTACACCTTC. Translated, it gives CASSVEFDRGGGYTF. Variable domain in full (rest from reference TRBV9 and TRBJ1-2): DSGVTQTPKHLITATGQRVTLRCSPRSGDLSVYWYQQSLDQGLQFLIQYYNGEERAKGNILERFSAQQFPDLHSELNLSSLELGDSALYFCASSVEFDRGGGYTFGSGTRLTVV.